This T cell receptor (beta chain) is drawn from a study of control samples from healthy donors and cancer patients. Germline values: CDR1 SNHLY, CDR2 FYNNEI. The ends were cut back, 2 bases at V and 3 bases at J, with 14 bases in the middle. The CDR3 length is 16 residues. The repertoire was sequenced with immunoSEQ multiplex PCR; TCRdb's copy has only in-frame clones and lacks some. The data hold around 150,000 clones, with approximately 88% observed a single time. The chain uses TRBV2 and TRBJ2-1, with a weak D call TRBD2 (6 bases). The clonotype originates from a man aged 30-40 years in good health. Sequenced sample: blood. CDR3 DNA sequence: TGTGCCAGCAGTGAAAACGGCGCGGGGATCTACAATGAGCAGTTCTTC. Protein: CASSENGAGIYNEQFF.